These T cell receptor beta chains were read from a single sample in a study of a mutant IDH1 vaccine in newly diagnosed glioma. The protocol was immunoSEQ multiplex PCR, while the TCRdb copy is restricted to in-frame clones and leaves out a portion. Counted here are about 27,000 clones, around 93% occurring once; the ten biggest clones make up about 1.2%. Sequencing used PBMCs, obtained from a glioma patient treated with radiotherapy, temozolomide or both. Source of these receptors: a man aged 35-49 years with glioma. The CDR3 runs from the conserved cysteine through the conserved F or W. D genes are given only for firm matches. Clone size is stated in some rows and not others, as once, few, many or a class when expanded.

V gene,J gene,clone size,D gene,CDR3 DNA,CDR3 protein
TRBV10-1,TRBJ2-2,-,TRBD2,TGCGCCAGCAGTGGTAGTGCGGGAGGGATCGGGGAGCTGTTTTTT,CASSGSAGGIGELFF
TRBV13,TRBJ2-5,-,TRBD1,TGTGCCAGCAGCTTAGGGGGGACAGGGGTTCTAGAGACCCAGTACTTC,CASSLGGTGVLETQYF
TRBV7-7,TRBJ2-5,-,TRBD2,TGTGCCAGCAGCTTAGGGCCTAGCGGGGAAGAGACCCAGTACTTC,CASSLGPSGEETQYF
TRBV5-1,TRBJ2-1,-,-,TGCGCCAGCAGCTTAACAGGGCCGAACTACAATGAGCAGTTCTTC,CASSLTGPNYNEQFF
TRBV5-1,TRBJ1-5,-,TRBD1,TGCGCCAGCAGCTTGGGGCAGGGGGATCAGCCCCAGCATTTT,CASSLGQGDQPQHF
TRBV5-4,TRBJ2-2,-,TRBD1,TGTGCCAGCAGCTTGGAGGTCGGGACAGGGTTCGCCGGGGAGCTGTTTTTT,CASSLEVGTGFAGELFF
TRBV6-1,TRBJ1-2,-,-,TGTGCGGAAGCGGGGGGACCTAACTATGGCTACACCTTC,CAEAGGPNYGYTF
TRBV2,TRBJ2-6,-,TRBD1,TGTGCCAGCAGACGACAGGGAACTGGGGCCAACGTCCTGACTTTC,CASRRQGTGANVLTF
TRBV27,TRBJ2-7,-,-,TGTGCCAGCAGTTACCCGGGGAGAGAGCAGTACTTC,CASSYPGREQYF
TRBV5-6,TRBJ1-2,-,TRBD1,TGTGCCAGCAGCTCGGGGGTAGGGGGCTCTAACTATGGCTACACCTTC,CASSSGVGGSNYGYTF
TRBV7-9,TRBJ2-3,-,-,TGTGCCAGCAGCTTAGCGGGGGGTTGGGCAGATACGCAGTATTTT,CASSLAGGWADTQYF
TRBV11-2,TRBJ2-1,-,-,TGTGCCAGCAGCTTACGAGGGATGACGGTAAATGAGCAGTTCTTC,CASSLRGMTVNEQFF
TRBV6-4,TRBJ2-2,-,-,TGTGCCAGCAGTTTAAGCGGGTCTAACACCGGGGAGCTGTTTTTT,CASSLSGSNTGELFF
TRBV5-4,TRBJ2-3,-,-,TGTGCCAGCAGATTCTTTGGAGGTAGCACAGATACGCAGTATTTT,CASRFFGGSTDTQYF
TRBV7-3,TRBJ2-5,once,-,TGTGCCAGCAGCTTACGCGGACCATACCAAGAGACCCAGTACTTC,CASSLRGPYQETQYF
TRBV4-2,TRBJ1-3,-,TRBD1,TGTGCCAGCAGCCAAGCTGGGACAGGCCTCTCTGGAAACACCATATATTTT,CASSQAGTGLSGNTIYF
TRBV12-5,TRBJ2-3,-,-,TGTGCTAGTGGTTCAGGAATTCTATCCAATGAGTATTTT,CASGSGILSNEYF
TRBV7-9,TRBJ1-1,-,-,TGTGCCAGCAGCTTAGTAAACTTGAACACTGAAGCTTTCTTT,CASSLVNLNTEAFF
TRBV4-1,TRBJ1-2,once,-,TGCGCCAGCAGCCAATTTGGGGGAGGAAGGGGCTACACCTTC,CASSQFGGGRGYTF
TRBV10-3,TRBJ2-6,-,-,TGTGCCATTGGCAGGGTGGGGACTGGGGCCAACGTCCTGACTTTC,CAIGRVGTGANVLTF